The TCR beta chain described here comes from a study of cytomegalovirus exposure and HLA in healthy donors. Whole-study results and caveats: HLA alleles showed associations with some 15,000 TCR beta sequences in a later analysis, at a 0.05 false discovery rate. Relative to the approximately 680-donor mean, N-insertions were reportedly fewer in an Asian-associated ancestry cluster in a later analysis. Immune exposure data for these donors was limited to CMV serostatus.

With 60 Vbeta and 13 Jbeta primers, the PCR was carried out. In the study's own analysis: In a later analysis, some 80 million unique TCR beta chains included roughly 11 million shared by two or more donors. TCRdb keeps only in-frame clones here, not all; method: immunoSEQ multiplex PCR. V and J calls and clone size are as listed in that table; D and trimming were resolved from the DNA. The profile shows some 190,000 clones, about four fifths of them singletons. Comment on this clone: What it recognizes is unknown.

This CDR3 is built from 15 residues. This TCR was sampled from a young woman in good health and CMV-seronegative. The sample consisted of PBMCs. This chain joins TRBV21-1 and TRBJ1-1; the listed D gene, TRBD1, was not tested against the DNA. TRBV21-1 is flagged as a pseudogene. CDR3 amino acids: CASSMEQGAVTEAFF. CDR3 bases: TGTGCCAGCAGCATGGAACAGGGGGCCGTCACTGAAGCTTTCTTT.